The 9 T cell receptor beta chains reported below all come from one sample, sequenced in a study of OX40 agonist ivuxolimab in advanced cancers. Assay: immunoSEQ multiplex PCR; the TCRdb copy retains only in-frame clones and omits some. The repertoire has about 40,000 clones, around 82% of them found once; the top ten carry roughly 1.8%. The sequenced sample was CD4+ or CD8+ T cells sorted from blood, obtained in a trial of the OX40 agonist ivuxolimab. The receptor source for this set is an adult with an advanced solid tumor such as melanoma, head and neck, liver or kidney cancer.

In DNA, the CDR3 is TGTGCCAGAAACCGGGACAGGGTCGGAGGCTACACCTTC. This gives the protein CARNRDRVGGYTF. V is TRBV30 and J is TRBJ1-2; 9 bases match TRBD1. Trimming cost V 8 bases and J 8 bases; bases outside gene matches: 12. The CDR3 sequence is 13 residues long. Germline V lookup: CDR1 GTSNPN, CDR2 SVGIG (reference sequence).

This clone was recorded only once. The V gene is TRBV6-5, the J gene TRBJ2-2; tentative D call: TRBD2 (5 bases). Germline CDR1 is MNHEY and CDR2 is SVGAGI. V was shortened by 2 bases and J by 5 bases, with 12 bases between the two germline ends. The CDR3 length is 15 residues. CDR3 coding DNA: TGTGCCAGCAGTTACGGAGGTTTCAGAACCGGGGAGCTGTTTTTT. This codes for CASSYGGFRTGELFF.

The V call is TRBV30, the J call TRBJ1-3, with D perhaps matching TRBD1 (6 bases). Germline assignment: CDR1 GTSNPN and CDR2 SVGIG (reference sequence). This CDR3 is 13 amino acids long. V lost 0 bases to trimming and J lost 7 bases, with 10 bases between them. Written as DNA, the CDR3 is TGTGCCTGGAGTGTACTGGGGGCGAACACCATATATTTT. It encodes CAWSVLGANTIYF.

The gene calls are TRBV4-2 and TRBJ1-1, with TRBD1 identical over 7 bases. This CDR3 region has 14 residues. The V gene end was trimmed by 4 bases and the J gene end by 0 bases; junction bases not matched to a gene: 2. Germline CDR1 is LGHNA and CDR2 is YNFKEQ. For the CDR3, the DNA is TGTGCCAGCAGCCTTGGGACAGTGAACACTGAAGCTTTCTTT. As protein: CASSLGTVNTEAFF.

This clone was counted only a few times. V gene TRBV27 combines with J gene TRBJ2-2; D gene uncertain. Germline V gene lookup returns CDR1 MNHEY and CDR2 SMNVEV (reference sequence). With 5 bases removed from V and 6 bases from J, the gap between germline ends came to 16 bases. The CDR3 totals 15 residues. CDR3 sequence reads: CASSAYRTSAGELFF. The CDR3 coding sequence is TGTGCCAGCAGTGCCTATCGTACATCAGCCGGGGAGCTGTTTTTT.

The chain joins TRBV19 to TRBJ1-5; possible D gene TRBD1, 6 bases. The CDR3 contains 14 residues. V was clipped by 5 bases and J by 4 bases, with 12 bases between them. In germline, CDR1 is LNHDA, CDR2 SQIVND (reference sequence). CDR3 amino acids: CASSPGHRNQPQHF. The CDR3, as DNA: TGTGCCAGTAGTCCGGGACATAGAAATCAGCCCCAGCATTTT.

This clone was observed a single time. V gene TRBV6-5 combines with J gene TRBJ2-3; D is undetermined. The CDR3 is 11 amino acids. Trimming shortened V by 6 bases and J by 6 bases, and 7 bases separated the two germline ends. In germline, CDR1 is MNHEY, CDR2 SVGAGI. In DNA form, the CDR3 reads TGTGCCAGCAGCCGCCAGGATACGCAGTATTTT. Amino acids: CASSRQDTQYF.

This sequence joins TRBV14 and TRBJ2-1, with D unclear. Deletions cut 2 bases from V and 3 bases from J, with 8 bases between. Per the germline V gene, CDR1 is SGHDN and CDR2 is FVKESK. This CDR3 has 14 residues. The CDR3 DNA reads TGTGCCAGCAGCCAAAGAGAGTTCTACAATGAGCAGTTCTTC. As protein: CASSQREFYNEQFF.

The V call is TRBV29-1, the J call TRBJ1-3; D is unresolved. Germline CDR1 and CDR2: SQVTM and ANQGSEA. The CDR3 runs to 11 residues. Trimming removed 8 bases at V and 4 bases at J, with 9 bases between. CDR3 region: CSIPQGNTIYF. The CDR3 DNA reads TGCAGCATCCCTCAGGGAAACACCATATATTTT.